The 25 T cell receptor beta chains presented below share a single source sample, sequenced in a study of pediatric ulcerative colitis. Using immunoSEQ multiplex PCR, the repertoire was profiled, and TCRdb retains in-frame clones only, with some absent. Seen here are tens of thousands of clones, around 78% observed once, and the top ten hold less than 4.5%. During colonoscopy, one to two rectal pinch biopsies were collected. Sequenced: gut tissue. All receptors derive from a girl under 18 with moderate ulcerative colitis.

V gene TRBV2 combines with J gene TRBJ2-2; D is unresolved. V lost 1 base to trimming and J lost 1 base, with 10 bases between them. Germline V lookup: CDR1 SNHLY, CDR2 FYNNEI. The CDR3 covers 16 residues. In nucleotides, the CDR3 is TGTGCCAGCAGTGAAGTGAGTCCAGGGAACACCGGGGAGCTGTTTTTT. Its translation: CASSEVSPGNTGELFF.

This chain joins TRBV29-1 and TRBJ2-5, with 7 nucleotides matching TRBD2. The CDR3 runs to 16 residues. V dropped 3 bases and J dropped 4; count of bases not matched to a gene: 14. From germline, CDR1 is SQVTM and CDR2 ANQGSEA. The CDR3 here is CSVDTSGRWEGETQYF. For the CDR3, the DNA is TGCAGCGTTGATACGTCCGGTCGGTGGGAGGGAGAGACCCAGTACTTC.

V usage is TRBV29-1 and J usage is TRBJ2-2; D not resolved. Germline V gives CDR1 SQVTM, CDR2 ANQGSEA. Trimming shortened V by 4 bases and J by 5 bases, and 17 bases separated the two germline ends. This CDR3 spans 15 amino acids. CDR3: CSVVVTSRWTGELFF. For the CDR3, the DNA is TGCAGCGTTGTCGTCACCAGTCGGTGGACCGGGGAGCTGTTTTTT.

The chain links TRBV29-1 to TRBJ1-1; D call uncertain. Germline CDR1 reads SQVTM; CDR2 reads ANQGSEA. The V gene lost 7 bases and the J gene lost 0 bases, with 3 bases spanning the gap. The CDR3 extends over 10 amino acids. CDR3: CSGMNTEAFF. DNA of the CDR3: TGCAGCGGGATGAACACTGAAGCTTTCTTT. Looking up the rest from reference TRBV29-1 and TRBJ1-1 gives the full variable domain: SAVISQKPSRDICQRGTSLTIQCQVDSQVTMMFWYRQQPGQSLTLIATANQGSEATYESGFVIDKFPISRPNLTFSTLTVSNMSPEDSSIYLCSGMNTEAFFGQGTRLTVV.

The chain employs TRBV6-1 and TRBJ1-5; no clear D. The CDR3 loop spans 13 amino acids. Trimming removed 4 bases from V and 2 bases from J, with 6 bases in between. The germline V gene encodes CDR1 MNHNS and CDR2 SASEGT. CDR3 DNA sequence: TGTGCCAGCAGTGTAACGGGCAATCAGCCCCAGCATTTT. This encodes CASSVTGNQPQHF.

CDR3 nucleotides: TGTGCCAGCAGAACACGCGGACAGGGAAGCTACGAGCAGTACTTC. Protein sequence: CASRTRGQGSYEQYF. V and J are TRBV6-5 and TRBJ2-7; TRBD1 matches at 8 bases. J lost 3 bases, V lost 6 bases, and 10 bases had no gene match. Germline V gene data show CDR1 as MNHEY and CDR2 as SVGAGI. There are 15 residues in the CDR3.

There are a few counts of this clone. This sample also contains other DNA sequences that code for the same CDR3. This chain joins TRBV7-9 and TRBJ2-7, with D perhaps matching TRBD2 (5 bases). V shed 5 bases and J shed 2 bases, with 7 bases lying between them. The germline V gene has CDR1 SEHNR and CDR2 FQNEAQ (reference sequence). The CDR3 contains 12 residues. As DNA, the CDR3 is TGTGCCAGCAGCCCACTAGCCTACGAGCAGTACTTC. It is translated as CASSPLAYEQYF.

The V and J genes are TRBV30 and TRBJ1-2; possibly TRBD1 for D (6 bases). Trimming cost V 1 base and J 9 bases, with 12 bases left between them. CDR3 length: 12 amino acids. Looked up from germline, CDR1 is GTSNPN and CDR2 is SVGIG (reference sequence). CDR3 sequence (DNA): TGTGCCTGGAGTGAGGACAGTATGAGCTACACCTTC. It yields the protein CAWSEDSMSYTF.

The genes are TRBV18 and TRBJ2-7; 10 bases agree with TRBD1. The CDR3 totals 16 residues. The J segment lost 0 bases and the V segment lost 1 base, leaving 3 bases of the junction unmatched. The germline gives CDR1 KGHSH, CDR2 LQKENI. As DNA, the CDR3 is TGTGCCAGCTCACCACAGGGGACAGGGGTCTCCTACGAGCAGTACTTC. This codes for CASSPQGTGVSYEQYF.

This chain uses TRBV6-1 with TRBJ1-5; D gene uncertain. Germline CDR1 and CDR2: MNHNS and SASEGT. The CDR3 consists of 14 residues. The ends were cut back, 4 bases at V and 3 bases at J, with 10 bases in the middle. The CDR3 is CASSGNRNNQPQHF. DNA of the CDR3: TGTGCCAGCAGTGGAAACAGAAACAATCAGCCCCAGCATTTT.

The gene calls are TRBV11-2 and TRBJ2-6; D ambiguous. The CDR3 loop spans 17 amino acids. Germline CDR1 is SGHAT and CDR2 is FQNNGV. V gave up 5 bases and J gave up 0 bases, with 14 bases separating them. CDR3 sequence (DNA): TGTGCCAGCAGCAACGGCCGCATTAGCTCTGGGGCCAACGTCCTGACTTTC. Its protein product is CASSNGRISSGANVLTF.

V gene TRBV2 combines with J gene TRBJ1-5; D remains unclear. Trimming pared 8 bases from V and 1 base from J, leaving 6 bases between. Germline CDR1 is SNHLY and CDR2 is FYNNEI. The CDR3 runs 12 residues. This chain's CDR3 is CASRNSNQPQHF. CDR3 in DNA: TGTGCCAGCCGAAACAGCAATCAGCCCCAGCATTTT.

V gene TRBV10-3 combines with J gene TRBJ1-1, with D tentatively TRBD1 (5 bases). CDR3 length: 13 amino acids. Between the trimmed V and J ends, which lost 0 bases and 11 bases, there was a span of 13 bases. Germline CDR1 and CDR2: ENHRY and SYGVKD. The CDR3 DNA is TGTGCCATCAGTGAGTCGTGGGGGTGGCAGGCTTTCTTT. It encodes CAISESWGWQAFF.

This rearrangement joins TRBV5-6 to TRBJ1-2; D is unclear. The CDR3 has 14 residues. Germline CDR1 reads SGHDT; CDR2 reads YYEEEE. The V end lost 4 bases, the J end lost 8 bases, and 18 bases lay between the germline ends. The CDR3 DNA reads as TGTGCCAGCAGCACCGGCCAGACGTCCTGGGGCTACACCTTC. Its translation is CASSTGQTSWGYTF.

The chain has TRBV15 and TRBJ2-3, with 7 bases identical to TRBD2. This CDR3 contains 17 residues. The ends lost 0 bases at V and 0 bases at J; junction bases unmatched: 6. Looked up from germline, CDR1 is LNHNV and CDR2 is YYDKDF (reference sequence). CDR3 sequence: CATSRDLSSGSTDTQYF. The CDR3 DNA reads TGTGCCACCAGCAGAGATCTTAGTAGCGGGAGCACAGATACGCAGTATTTT.

This chain connects TRBV6-6 to TRBJ2-7, with 9 bases identical to TRBD1. Germline loops: CDR1 MNHNY, CDR2 SVGAGI (reference sequence). The CDR3 loop spans 13 amino acids. V gave up 2 bases and J gave up 5 bases; unmatched junction bases: 1. The CDR3: CASSYGQGNEQYF. CDR3 DNA sequence: TGTGCCAGCAGTTACGGACAGGGGAACGAGCAGTACTTC.

In regard to this clone: This specimen includes other DNA sequences encoding the same CDR3. The chain has TRBV7-2 and TRBJ2-1; D is unresolved. The V and J ends lost 1 base and 0 bases respectively, with 7 bases between them. The CDR3 runs 15 residues. The germline V gene encodes CDR1 SGHTA and CDR2 FQGNSA. The CDR3 region is CASSLGPSSYNEQFF. As DNA, the CDR3 is TGTGCCAGCAGCTTAGGACCAAGCTCCTACAATGAGCAGTTCTTC.

The chain links TRBV29-1 to TRBJ2-1; 10 bases are shared with TRBD1. Germline CDR1 reads SQVTM; CDR2 reads ANQGSEA. This CDR3 has 12 amino acids. V was clipped by 6 bases and J by 5 bases; unmatched bases: 1. CDR3 in amino acids: CSVGQGDNEQFF. CDR3 nucleotide sequence: TGCAGCGTAGGACAGGGGGACAATGAGCAGTTCTTC.

V usage is TRBV27 and J usage is TRBJ2-5; 8 bases line up with TRBD2. Trimming removed 3 bases from V and 1 base from J; junction bases left unmatched: 10. This CDR3 comprises 17 residues. Germline CDR1 and CDR2: MNHEY and SMNVEV (reference sequence). The CDR3 sequence is CASSFLSGGLTQETQYF. The DNA for the CDR3 is TGTGCCAGCAGTTTCCTTTCGGGGGGGCTTACCCAAGAGACCCAGTACTTC.

The chain recombines TRBV19 with TRBJ1-1; 7 bases are shared with TRBD1. Germline assignment: CDR1 LNHDA and CDR2 SQIVND (reference sequence). V trimming: 7 bases; J trimming: 9 bases; junction bases outside the gene matches: 14. The CDR3 has 14 amino acids. CDR3 nucleotide sequence: TGTGCCAGTACCCACAACCGCGGGACAGCCCAAGCTTTCTTT. Encoded protein: CASTHNRGTAQAFF.

This chain joins TRBV4-1 and TRBJ1-2; D call uncertain. V lost 5 bases, J lost 8 bases, and 12 bases lay in between. Germline CDR1 MGHRA, CDR2 YSYEKL. The CDR3 spans 12 residues. The CDR3 nucleotides are TGCGCCAGCAGCGTAGGGAACGGCGGCTACACCTTC. Its translation: CASSVGNGGYTF.

This clone turned up a few times. The rearrangement links TRBV18 to TRBJ2-1; unclear D gene. The V gene lost 0 bases and the J gene lost 0 bases, with 9 bases spanning the gap. CDR3 length: 16 residues. Germline assignment: CDR1 KGHSH and CDR2 LQKENI. The CDR3 sequence is CASSPPGVSSYNEQFF. The CDR3 coding sequence is TGTGCCAGCTCACCACCGGGCGTTAGCTCCTACAATGAGCAGTTCTTC. The full variable domain, its missing parts supplied by reference TRBV18 and TRBJ2-1, is NAGVMQNPRHLVRRRGQEARLRCSPMKGHSHVYWYRQLPEEGLKFMVYLQKENIIDESGMPKERFSAEFPKEGPSILRIQQVVRGDSAAYFCASSPPGVSSYNEQFFGPGTRLTVL.

This chain links TRBV6-5 with TRBJ1-2; 12 positions agree with TRBD1. Germline CDR1 and CDR2: MNHEY and SVGAGI. There are 15 residues in the CDR3. V lost 1 base, J lost 13 bases, and 10 bases stayed unmatched. The CDR3 region has the DNA TGTGCCAGCAGTTACTTTTCCCGGGACAGGGGGCCATCCACCTTC. This encodes CASSYFSRDRGPSTF.

The chain is built from TRBV30 and TRBJ2-5, with a weak D call TRBD1 (7 bases). Between the trimmed V and J ends, which lost 6 bases and 5 bases, there was a span of 22 bases. The CDR3 is made up of 15 amino acids. Germline V gene data show CDR1 as GTSNPN and CDR2 as SVGIG (reference sequence). This CDR3 reads CACIVRDSGGETQYF. The CDR3 region has the DNA TGTGCCTGTATCGTACGGGACTCAGGGGGGGAGACCCAGTACTTC.

The CDR3 region is CASSELFGGDSRKLGNQPQHF. Written as DNA, the CDR3 is TGTGCCAGCAGTGAATTGTTCGGGGGGGACTCCCGAAAACTCGGGAATCAGCCCCAGCATTTT. The rearrangement uses TRBV6-1 and TRBJ1-5; tentatively, D is TRBD1 (5 bases). Germline values: CDR1 MNHNS, CDR2 SASEGT. This CDR3 is 21 amino acids long. The V end was cut by 2 bases, the J end by 4 bases, with 30 bases between.